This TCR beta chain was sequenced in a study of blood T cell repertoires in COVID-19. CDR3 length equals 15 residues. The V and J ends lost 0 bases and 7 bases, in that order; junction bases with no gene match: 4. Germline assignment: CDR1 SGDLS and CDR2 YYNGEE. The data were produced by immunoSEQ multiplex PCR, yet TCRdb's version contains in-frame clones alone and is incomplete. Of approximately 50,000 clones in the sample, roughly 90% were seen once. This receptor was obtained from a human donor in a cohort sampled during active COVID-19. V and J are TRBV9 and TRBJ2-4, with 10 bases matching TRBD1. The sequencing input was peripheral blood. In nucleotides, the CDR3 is TGTGCCAGCAGCGTAGGAGGGACAGGGGCCAACATTCAGTACTTC. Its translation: CASSVGGTGANIQYF.